What follows are 11 T cell receptor beta chains derived from one specimen sequenced in a study of shared clonotypes between healthy human individuals. TCRdb's copy holds only in-frame clones and misses some; the assay was immunoSEQ multiplex PCR. Of more than 2 million clones listed, approximately 96% are singletons. What was sequenced was naive CD4+ T cells sorted from blood. This sample's subset: CD45RA+ positively selected. Receptors originate from a man aged 18 to 29 in good health.

The chain combines TRBV7-9 with TRBJ2-1, with 13 bases lining up with TRBD2. The CDR3 sequence is 16 residues long. Germline V gene data show CDR1 as SEHNR and CDR2 as FQNEAQ (reference sequence). Trimming cost V 5 bases and J 16 bases; bases outside gene matches: 17. The CDR3 DNA follows: TGTGCCAGCAGCGTCGAGTCCGGGACTAGCGGGACGTTGCTCTTCTTC. It encodes CASSVESGTSGTLLFF.

The rearrangement joins TRBV2 to TRBJ1-6; D call uncertain. The CDR3 sequence is 14 residues long. V was trimmed by 7 bases and J by 9 bases, leaving 16 bases between them. The germline gives CDR1 SNHLY, CDR2 FYNNEI. The CDR3: CASTRPNRGSPLHF. In DNA form, the CDR3 reads TGTGCCAGCACCCGACCAAATCGAGGTTCACCCCTCCACTTT. The full variable domain, rest sourced from reference TRBV2 and TRBJ1-6, is EPEVTQTPSHQVTQMGQEVILRCVPISNHLYFYWYRQILGQKVEFLVSFYNNEISEKSEIFDDQFSVERPDGSNFTLKIRSTKLEDSAMYFCASTRPNRGSPLHFGNGTRLTVT.

The chain joins TRBV12-5 to TRBJ1-6; TRBD1 matches at 7 bases. The germline V gene encodes CDR1 LGHNT and CDR2 FRNRAP. With 8 bases clipped from V and 4 bases from J, the junction kept 5 bases outside the gene matches. The CDR3 length is 14 residues. CDR3 DNA sequence: TGTGCTAGTCACGGGACAGCTTATAATTCACCCCTCCACTTT. Its translation: CASHGTAYNSPLHF. The entire variable domain, with the rest obtained from reference TRBV12-5 and TRBJ1-6, is as follows: DARVTQTPRHKVTEMGQEVTMRCQPILGHNTVFWYRQTMMQGLELLAYFRNRAPLDDSGMPKDRFSAEMPDATLATLKIQPSEPRDSAVYFCASHGTAYNSPLHFGNGTRLTVT.

On this clone: Other DNA sequences of this sample code for an identical CDR3. The V call is TRBV18, the J call TRBJ2-7, with D unclear. This CDR3 region has 13 residues. CDR1 KGHSH and CDR2 LQKENI come from the germline V gene. V was trimmed by 0 bases and J by 4 bases, leaving 7 bases between them. The CDR3 nucleotides are TGTGCCAGCTCACCACCGGGTGCATACGAGCAGTACTTC. This translates into CASSPPGAYEQYF.

This clone has just one count. The chain carries TRBV7-9 and TRBJ1-3; D not certain. This CDR3 spans 12 amino acids. V lost 7 bases and J 1 base, leaving 5 bases between the germline ends. Germline V gene lookup returns CDR1 SEHNR and CDR2 FQNEAQ (reference sequence). The CDR3 nucleotides are TGTGCCAGCACGAGATCTGGAAACACCATATATTTT. Protein: CASTRSGNTIYF.

This CDR3 is CASGTGTVTDTQYF. The DNA for the CDR3 is TGTGCCAGCGGGACTGGGACAGTCACAGATACGCAGTATTTT. The genes are TRBV6-5 and TRBJ2-3; D is perhaps TRBD1 (7 bases). Looked up from germline, CDR1 is MNHEY and CDR2 is SVGAGI. The CDR3 length is 14 residues. V shed 8 bases and J shed 2 bases, with 14 bases lying between them.

The chain combines TRBV5-4 with TRBJ1-6, with 8 bases aligning to TRBD1. Per germline, CDR1 SGHNT and CDR2 YYREEE (reference sequence). This CDR3 region has 15 residues. The junction had 6 bases not matched to a gene; V was cut back by 0 bases and J by 10 bases. DNA of the CDR3: TGTGCCAGCAGCTTGGAGACAGGGGTCAACTCACCCCTCCACTTT. Protein sequence: CASSLETGVNSPLHF.

The rearrangement uses TRBV27 and TRBJ1-6; a weak D match, TRBD1 (5 bases). V dropped 7 bases and J dropped 7 bases, with 20 bases sitting between them. The germline V gene encodes CDR1 MNHEY and CDR2 SMNVEV (reference sequence). CDR3 length equals 16 residues. The chain's CDR3 is CASKPPGAKGNSPLHF. CDR3 in DNA: TGTGCCAGCAAGCCCCCCGGGGCGAAAGGGAATTCACCCCTCCACTTT.

This chain joins TRBV5-1 and TRBJ2-3, with 9 positions matching TRBD2. The CDR3 consists of 15 residues. CDR1 SGHRS and CDR2 YFSETQ come from the germline V gene. V lost 3 bases and J lost 3; bases outside the gene matches: 5. CDR3 nucleotides: TGCGCCAGCAGCTCCTTTAGCGGGGGAACAGATACGCAGTATTTT. Translation: CASSSFSGGTDTQYF.

The CDR3 DNA follows: TGTGCCAGCAGTCGGGACACGAACACTGAAGCTTTCTTT. Protein sequence: CASSRDTNTEAFF. The chain recombines TRBV6-6 with TRBJ1-1; D perhaps matches TRBD1 (6 bases). In germline, CDR1 is MNHNY, CDR2 SVGAGI (reference sequence). This CDR3 has 13 residues. V dropped 5 bases and J dropped 1 base, with 8 bases sitting between them.

The V and J genes are TRBV27 and TRBJ1-4; TRBD1 aligns across 8 bases. Germline values: CDR1 MNHEY, CDR2 SMNVEV (reference sequence). J lost 4 bases, V lost 3 bases, and 4 bases had no gene match. The CDR3 consists of 15 residues. In nucleotides, the CDR3 is TGTGCCAGCAGTTTGACCGGACAGGGTAATGAAAAACTGTTTTTT. The encoded protein is CASSLTGQGNEKLFF.